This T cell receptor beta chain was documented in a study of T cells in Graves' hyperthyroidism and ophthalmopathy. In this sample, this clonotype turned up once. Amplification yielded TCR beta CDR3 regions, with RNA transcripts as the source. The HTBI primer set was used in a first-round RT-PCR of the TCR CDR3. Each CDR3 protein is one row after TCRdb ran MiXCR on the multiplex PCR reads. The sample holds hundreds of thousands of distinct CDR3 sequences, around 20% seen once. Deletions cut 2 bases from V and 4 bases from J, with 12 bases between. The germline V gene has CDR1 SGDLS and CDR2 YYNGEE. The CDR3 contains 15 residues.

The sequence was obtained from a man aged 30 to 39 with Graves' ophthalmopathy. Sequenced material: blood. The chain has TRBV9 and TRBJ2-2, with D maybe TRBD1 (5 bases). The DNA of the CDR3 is TGTGCCAGCAGCGTCTTAGGGGTGCCCACCGGGGAGCTGTTTTTT. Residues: CASSVLGVPTGELFF.